This entry lists 25 T cell receptor beta chains sequenced from one sample in a study of cytomegalovirus exposure and HLA in healthy donors. A multiplex PCR was run with 60 Vbeta primers and 13 Jbeta primers. Profiled with immunoSEQ multiplex PCR; TCRdb holds only in-frame clones, not every one. The sample holds 160,000 or so clones, approximately 88% seen once. Sample: PBMCs. All receptors come from a woman aged 18-29 years in good health and CMV-seronegative.

V gene TRBV6-1 combines with J gene TRBJ2-2; 9 bases align to TRBD1. CDR1 MNHNS and CDR2 SASEGT come from the germline V gene. Unmatched junction bases numbered 0, after V lost 6 bases and J lost 4 bases. The CDR3 runs 13 residues. The CDR3 coding sequence is TGTGCCAGCAGGACAGGGGGCACCGGGGAGCTGTTTTTT. Protein: CASRTGGTGELFF.

The CDR3 coding sequence is TGTGCCAGCCCCCGACAGGGGGTTATCACCGGGGAGCTGTTTTTT. Its protein is CASPRQGVITGELFF. The gene calls are TRBV7-9 and TRBJ2-2; 9 nucleotides align to TRBD1. With V trimmed by 8 bases and J by 4 bases, 8 bases remained unmatched. This CDR3 is built from 15 residues. Germline CDR1 and CDR2: SEHNR and FQNEAQ (reference sequence).

The chain employs TRBV6-5 and TRBJ1-2; D is perhaps TRBD1 (5 bases). The V gene lost 7 bases and the J gene lost 0 bases, with 12 bases spanning the gap. From germline, CDR1 is MNHEY and CDR2 SVGAGI. The CDR3 covers 14 residues. In DNA, the CDR3 is TGTGCCAGCACCCGGACACAGGCTAACTATGGCTACACCTTC. Translation: CASTRTQANYGYTF.

The rearrangement joins TRBV29-1 to TRBJ2-2; the D gene is possibly TRBD2 (6 bases). V was cut by 4 bases and J by 4 bases, with 10 bases left in between. Germline CDR1 is SQVTM and CDR2 is ANQGSEA. The CDR3 is made up of 13 amino acids. CDR3 residues: CSVVRGITGELFF. The CDR3 nucleotides read TGCAGCGTTGTTCGGGGGATCACCGGGGAGCTGTTTTTT.

The rearrangement links TRBV9 to TRBJ2-3; D is perhaps TRBD2 (7 bases). Trimming cost V 0 bases and J 4 bases, with 15 bases left between them. CDR1 SGDLS and CDR2 YYNGEE come from the germline V gene. This CDR3 region has 16 residues. The CDR3 DNA is TGTGCCAGCAGCGTAGAGGGGGGGGGATTATCAGATACGCAGTATTTT. It encodes CASSVEGGGLSDTQYF. Looking up the rest from reference TRBV9 and TRBJ2-3 gives the full variable domain: DSGVTQTPKHLITATGQRVTLRCSPRSGDLSVYWYQQSLDQGLQFLIQYYNGEERAKGNILERFSAQQFPDLHSELNLSSLELGDSALYFCASSVEGGGLSDTQYFGPGTRLTVL.

The chain joins TRBV7-6 to TRBJ1-2; tentatively, D is TRBD1 (6 bases). The V and J ends lost 3 bases and 1 base respectively, with 21 bases between them. The CDR3 is made up of 18 amino acids. Looked up from germline, CDR1 is SGHVS and CDR2 is FNYEAQ. CDR3 bases: TGTGCCAGCAGCTTGGGCCCATCTCTCGGACAGTATAACTATGGCTACACCTTC. Translation gives CASSLGPSLGQYNYGYTF.

The chain combines TRBV6-1 with TRBJ2-7, with a tentative D call TRBD1 (6 bases). Germline lookup yields CDR1 MNHNS and CDR2 SASEGT. The CDR3 is 14 residues long. The ends were cut back, 3 bases at V and 2 bases at J, with 11 bases in the middle. CDR3 nucleotides: TGTGCCAGCAGTGATCACTCAGGGGCCTACGAGCAGTACTTC. It yields the protein CASSDHSGAYEQYF.

This clone was seen only once. The J gene is TRBJ2-7, the V gene TRBV9, with 8 bases lining up with TRBD2. J lost 4 bases, V lost 4 bases, and 7 bases had no gene match. CDR3 length equals 14 residues. Germline CDR1 SGDLS, CDR2 YYNGEE. The CDR3 sequence: CASSPRGGSYEQYF. In DNA, the CDR3 is TGTGCCAGCAGCCCCCGGGGGGGCAGTTACGAGCAGTACTTC.

The chain links TRBV20-1 to TRBJ2-1, with D uncertain. From germline, CDR1 is DFQATT and CDR2 SNEGSKA (reference sequence). V lost 3 bases and J lost 6, with 6 bases in between. The CDR3 sequence is 11 residues long. CDR3 sequence (DNA): TGCAGTGCTAGGGGCCGCAATGAGCAGTTCTTC. Its protein product is CSARGRNEQFF.

This sequence joins TRBV19 and TRBJ1-1; D possibly corresponds to TRBD1 (6 bases). V was pared by 4 bases and J by 7 bases, with 16 bases between. The CDR3 runs to 14 residues. The V gene's germline CDR1 is LNHDA and CDR2 SQIVND (reference sequence). CDR3 nucleotides: TGTGCCAGTAGTACTTCAGGGGTTTGGAATGAAGCTTTCTTT. It encodes CASSTSGVWNEAFF.

This clone was seen a few times. The chain recombines TRBV30 with TRBJ2-1, with 9 bases identical to TRBD1. CDR3 size: 15 residues. Germline V gives CDR1 GTSNPN, CDR2 SVGIG (reference sequence). J lost 8 bases, V lost 5 bases, and 13 bases had no gene match. CDR3 sequence: CAWASRDRVLDEQFF. Here the CDR3 DNA reads TGTGCCTGGGCCTCCAGGGACAGGGTTCTCGATGAGCAGTTCTTC.

V usage is TRBV2 and J usage is TRBJ1-5, with D maybe TRBD1 (5 bases). The CDR3 spans 12 residues. Per the germline V gene, CDR1 is SNHLY and CDR2 is FYNNEI. Trimming cost V 5 bases and J 7 bases, with 9 bases left between them. Here the CDR3 reads CASSSTGQPQHF. The CDR3 DNA is TGTGCCAGCAGTTCAACAGGACAGCCCCAGCATTTT.

This clone showed up just a few times. The rearrangement uses TRBV19 and TRBJ1-5, with a weak D call TRBD1 (6 bases). Germline V CDR1 and CDR2: LNHDA, SQIVND (reference sequence). The CDR3 loop spans 14 amino acids. V was clipped by 7 bases and J by 2 bases, with 12 bases between them. CDR3 in DNA: TGTGCCAGTATGATGTCAGGGGGCAATCAGCCCCAGCATTTT. Residues: CASMMSGGNQPQHF.

The CDR3, as DNA: TGTGCCAGCAGTTACTCGTTGGAAGAGGGGGCGACTGAAGCTTTCTTT. It is translated as CASSYSLEEGATEAFF. V usage is TRBV6-5 and J usage is TRBJ1-1; 7 bases map to TRBD1. The V gene's germline CDR1 is MNHEY and CDR2 SVGAGI. CDR3 length: 16 amino acids. With V trimmed by 0 bases and J by 5 bases, 9 bases remained unmatched.

This clone was observed once. The rearrangement joins TRBV6-5 to TRBJ1-2; D is ambiguous. The CDR3 is 15 residues long. V lost 7 bases and J lost 4, with 19 bases in between. Germline V gene sequence: CDR1 MNHEY, CDR2 SVGAGI. CDR3 protein: CASTSSEEGIYGYTF. DNA for the CDR3: TGTGCCAGCACCTCATCGGAGGAGGGAATCTATGGCTACACCTTC.

The chain employs TRBV7-6 and TRBJ2-1; 9 bases are shared with TRBD2. CDR1 and CDR2 from the germline V gene are SGHVS and FNYEAQ. This CDR3 has 15 amino acids. J lost 10 bases, V lost 1 base, and 8 bases had no gene match. The CDR3 DNA reads as TGTGCCAGCAGCTTAGAAGCGGGGGGCCCTATGGAGCAGTTCTTC. Translating gives CASSLEAGGPMEQFF.

The J gene is TRBJ2-5, the V gene TRBV25-1; TRBD1 matches at 8 bases. Trimming cost V 5 bases and J 5 bases; bases outside gene matches: 10. Germline CDR1 is MGHDK and CDR2 is SYGVNS. The CDR3 runs 15 residues. DNA for the CDR3: TGTGCCAGCAGTCGAAGAAGCGACAGGGGTGAGACCCAGTACTTC. Its translation is CASSRRSDRGETQYF.

The rearrangement links TRBV5-1 to TRBJ2-2; D possibly corresponds to TRBD1 (5 bases). This CDR3 is built from 14 residues. The germline CDR1 and CDR2 sequences are SGHRS and YFSETQ. Trimming left V 2 bases short and J 1 base short, with 6 bases between. CDR3 bases: TGCGCCAGCAGCTTCGGACAGAACACCGGGGAGCTGTTTTTT. Protein sequence: CASSFGQNTGELFF.

The J gene is TRBJ1-1, the V gene TRBV2, with TRBD1 matching 7 bases. Unmatched junction bases numbered 13, after V lost 5 bases and J lost 4 bases. The CDR3 contains 16 residues. Looked up from germline, CDR1 is SNHLY and CDR2 is FYNNEI. The CDR3 loop is CASSPNEDRSGTEAFF. The CDR3 DNA sequence: TGTGCCAGCAGTCCCAACGAGGACAGGTCCGGCACTGAAGCTTTCTTT.

This clone was found once. The chain is built from TRBV7-9 and TRBJ1-2; TRBD1 might be the D (6 bases). Per germline, CDR1 SEHNR and CDR2 FQNEAQ (reference sequence). V lost 5 bases, J lost 6 bases, and 13 bases lay in between. This CDR3 contains 13 residues. CDR3: CASSDRQADGYTF. In nucleotides, the CDR3 is TGTGCCAGCAGCGATCGACAGGCGGATGGCTACACCTTC.

The chain has TRBV7-8 and TRBJ1-1; D gene ambiguous. The V end lost 1 base, the J end lost 8 bases, and 11 bases lay between the germline ends. The germline V gene encodes CDR1 SGHVS and CDR2 FQNEAQ. The CDR3 consists of 13 residues. Here the CDR3 DNA reads TGTGCCAGCAGCTTAGGCCCCTCGGGGGAAGCTTTCTTT. The encoded protein is CASSLGPSGEAFF. The entire variable domain, with the rest obtained from reference TRBV7-8 and TRBJ1-1, is as follows: GAGVSQSPRYKVAKRGQDVALRCDPISGHVSLFWYQQALGQGPEFLTYFQNEAQLDKSGLPSDRFFAERPEGSVSTLKIQRTQQEDSAVYLCASSLGPSGEAFFGQGTRLTVV.

This sequence joins TRBV5-1 and TRBJ2-7, with TRBD2 matching 9 bases. The CDR3 runs to 16 residues. Looked up from germline, CDR1 is SGHRS and CDR2 is YFSETQ. Trimming cost V 6 bases and J 3 bases; bases outside gene matches: 13. CDR3 sequence reads: CASTPSPSGDFYEQYF. The CDR3 DNA follows: TGCGCCAGCACGCCTTCTCCTAGCGGGGACTTCTACGAGCAGTACTTC.

The chain couples TRBV28 to TRBJ1-3; D gene unclear. The germline V gene encodes CDR1 MDHEN and CDR2 SYDVKM. Deletions cut 2 bases from V and 14 bases from J, with 10 bases between. The CDR3 extends over 11 amino acids. CDR3 sequence reads: CASSLVSGLYF. The CDR3 bases are TGTGCCAGCAGTTTAGTTAGCGGCCTATATTTT. The full variable domain, its missing parts supplied by reference TRBV28 and TRBJ1-3, is DVKVTQSSRYLVKRTGEKVFLECVQDMDHENMFWYRQDPGLGLRLIYFSYDVKMKEKGDIPEGYSVSREKKERFSLILESASTNQTSMYLCASSLVSGLYFGEGSWLTVV.

The V and J genes are TRBV6-5 and TRBJ1-3, with a tentative D call TRBD1 (5 bases). CDR3 length equals 13 residues. Germline V CDR1 and CDR2: MNHEY, SVGAGI. Trimming removed 4 bases at V and 7 bases at J, with 11 bases between. CDR3 sequence: CASSSGRGNTIYF. CDR3 DNA sequence: TGTGCCAGCAGTTCAGGGAGGGGTAACACCATATATTTT.

The rearrangement links TRBV14 to TRBJ2-1, with a weak D call TRBD2 (5 bases). The V and J ends lost 2 bases and 7 bases respectively, with 12 bases between them. CDR1 is SGHDN, CDR2 FVKESK, per germline. The CDR3 has 14 residues. CDR3 coding DNA: TGTGCCAGCAGCCAATTTGCGGGTGCAAATGAGCAGTTCTTC. Protein sequence: CASSQFAGANEQFF.